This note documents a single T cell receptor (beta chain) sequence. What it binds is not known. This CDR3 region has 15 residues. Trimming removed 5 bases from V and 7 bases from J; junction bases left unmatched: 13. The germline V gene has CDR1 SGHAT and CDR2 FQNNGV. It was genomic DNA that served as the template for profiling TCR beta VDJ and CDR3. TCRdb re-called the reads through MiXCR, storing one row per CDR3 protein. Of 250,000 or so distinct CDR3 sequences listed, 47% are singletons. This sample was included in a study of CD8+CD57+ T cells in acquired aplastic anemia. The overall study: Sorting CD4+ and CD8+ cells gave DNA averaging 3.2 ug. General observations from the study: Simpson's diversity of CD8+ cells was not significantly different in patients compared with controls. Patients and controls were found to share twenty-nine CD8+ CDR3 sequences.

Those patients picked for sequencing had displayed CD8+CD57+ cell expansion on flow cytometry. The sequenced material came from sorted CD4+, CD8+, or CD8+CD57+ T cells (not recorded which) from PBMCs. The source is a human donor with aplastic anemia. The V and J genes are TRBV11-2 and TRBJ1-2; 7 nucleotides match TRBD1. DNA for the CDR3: TGTGCCAGCAGCGCTGTAGGAGGGGGCATAGGTGGCTACACCTTC. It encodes CASSAVGGGIGGYTF. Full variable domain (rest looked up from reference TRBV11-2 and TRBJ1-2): EAGVAQSPRYKIIEKRQSVAFWCNPISGHATLYWYQQILGQGPKLLIQFQNNGVVDDSQLPKDRFSAERLKGVDSTLKIQPAKLEDSAVYLCASSAVGGGIGGYTFGSGTRLTVV.